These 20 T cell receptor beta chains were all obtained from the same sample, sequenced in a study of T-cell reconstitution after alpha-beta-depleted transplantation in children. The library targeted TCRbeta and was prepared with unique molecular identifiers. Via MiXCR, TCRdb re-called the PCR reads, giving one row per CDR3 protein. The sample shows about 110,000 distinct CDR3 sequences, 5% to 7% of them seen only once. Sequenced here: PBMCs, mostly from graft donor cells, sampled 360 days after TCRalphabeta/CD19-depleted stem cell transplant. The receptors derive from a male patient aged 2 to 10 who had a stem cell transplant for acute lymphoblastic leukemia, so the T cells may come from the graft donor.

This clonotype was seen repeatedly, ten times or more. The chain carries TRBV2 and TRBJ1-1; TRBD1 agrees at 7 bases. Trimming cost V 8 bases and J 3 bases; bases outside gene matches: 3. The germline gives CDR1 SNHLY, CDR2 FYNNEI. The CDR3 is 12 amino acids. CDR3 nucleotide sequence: TGTGCCAGCCCGGACAGGTACACTGAAGCTTTCTTT. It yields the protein CASPDRYTEAFF.

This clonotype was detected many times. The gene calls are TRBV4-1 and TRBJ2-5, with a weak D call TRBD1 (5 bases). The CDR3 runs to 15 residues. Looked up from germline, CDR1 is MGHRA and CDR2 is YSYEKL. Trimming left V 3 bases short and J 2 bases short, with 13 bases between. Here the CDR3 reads CASSHRQRRQETQYF. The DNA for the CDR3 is TGCGCCAGCAGCCACAGACAGCGCCGTCAAGAGACCCAGTACTTC.

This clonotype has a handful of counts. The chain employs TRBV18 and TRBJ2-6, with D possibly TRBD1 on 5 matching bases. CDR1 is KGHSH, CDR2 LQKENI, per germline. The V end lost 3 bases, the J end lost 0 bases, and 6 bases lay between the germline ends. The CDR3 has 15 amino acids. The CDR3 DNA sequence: TGTGCCAGCTCACCGGGGCCCTCTGGGGCCAACGTCCTGACTTTC. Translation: CASSPGPSGANVLTF. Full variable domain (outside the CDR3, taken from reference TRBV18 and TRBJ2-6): NAGVMQNPRHLVRRRGQEARLRCSPMKGHSHVYWYRQLPEEGLKFMVYLQKENIIDESGMPKERFSAEFPKEGPSILRIQQVVRGDSAAYFCASSPGPSGANVLTFGAGSRLTVL.

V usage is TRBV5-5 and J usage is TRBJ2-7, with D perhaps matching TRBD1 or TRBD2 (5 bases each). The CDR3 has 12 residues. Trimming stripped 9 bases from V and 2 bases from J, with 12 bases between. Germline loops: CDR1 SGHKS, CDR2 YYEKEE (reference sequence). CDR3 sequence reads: CAMGRGAYEQYF. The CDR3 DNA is TGTGCCATGGGCCGGGGCGCCTACGAGCAGTACTTC.

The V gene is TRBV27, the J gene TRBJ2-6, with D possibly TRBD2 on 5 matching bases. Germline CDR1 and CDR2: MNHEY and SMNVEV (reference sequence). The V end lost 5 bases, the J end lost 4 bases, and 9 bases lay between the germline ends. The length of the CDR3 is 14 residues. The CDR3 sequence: CASSPRGGANVLTF. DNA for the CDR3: TGTGCCAGCAGTCCCCGGGGAGGGGCCAACGTCCTGACTTTC.

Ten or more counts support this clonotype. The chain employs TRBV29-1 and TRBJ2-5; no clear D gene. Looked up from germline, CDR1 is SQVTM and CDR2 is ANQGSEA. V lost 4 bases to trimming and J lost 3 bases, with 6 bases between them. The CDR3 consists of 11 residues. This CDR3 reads CSVALKETQYF. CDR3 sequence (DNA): TGCAGCGTTGCCCTGAAAGAGACCCAGTACTTC.

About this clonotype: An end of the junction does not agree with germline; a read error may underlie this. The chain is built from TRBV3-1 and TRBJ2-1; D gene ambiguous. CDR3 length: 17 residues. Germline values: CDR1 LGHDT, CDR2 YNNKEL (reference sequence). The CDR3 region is CASCQEWPRDAYNEQFF. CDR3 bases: TGTGCCAGCTGCCAAGAATGGCCTAGGGATGCCTACAATGAGCAGTTCTTC.

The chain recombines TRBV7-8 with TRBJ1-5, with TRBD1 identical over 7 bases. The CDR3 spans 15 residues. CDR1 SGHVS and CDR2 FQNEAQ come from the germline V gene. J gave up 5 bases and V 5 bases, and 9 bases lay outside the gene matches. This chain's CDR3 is CASSEQGKVDQPQHF. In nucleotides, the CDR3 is TGTGCCAGCAGCGAACAGGGGAAGGTCGATCAGCCCCAGCATTTT.

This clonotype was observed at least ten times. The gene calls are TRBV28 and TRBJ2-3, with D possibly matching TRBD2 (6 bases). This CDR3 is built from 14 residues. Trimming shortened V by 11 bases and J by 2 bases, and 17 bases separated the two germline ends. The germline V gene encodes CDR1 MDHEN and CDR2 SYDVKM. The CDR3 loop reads CASKGGYLTDTQYF. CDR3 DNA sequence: TGTGCCTCCAAAGGAGGGTACCTCACAGATACGCAGTATTTT.

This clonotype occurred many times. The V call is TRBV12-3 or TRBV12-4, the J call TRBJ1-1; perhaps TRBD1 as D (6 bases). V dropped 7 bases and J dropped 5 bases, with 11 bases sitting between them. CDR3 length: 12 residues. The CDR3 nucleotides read TGTGCCAGCACCCTAGGGGGGACTGAAGCTTTCTTT. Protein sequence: CASTLGGTEAFF.

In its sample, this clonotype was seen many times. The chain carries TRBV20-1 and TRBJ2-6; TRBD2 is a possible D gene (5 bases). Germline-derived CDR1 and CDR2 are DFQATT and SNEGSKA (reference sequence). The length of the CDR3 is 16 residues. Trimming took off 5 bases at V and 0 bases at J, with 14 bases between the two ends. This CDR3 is CSAGGVLLSGANVLTF. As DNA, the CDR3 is TGCAGTGCTGGAGGAGTCCTACTCTCTGGGGCCAACGTCCTGACTTTC.

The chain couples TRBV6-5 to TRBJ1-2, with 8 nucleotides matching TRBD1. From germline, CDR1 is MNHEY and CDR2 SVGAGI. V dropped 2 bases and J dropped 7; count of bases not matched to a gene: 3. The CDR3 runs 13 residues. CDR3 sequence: CASSYGTGRGYTF. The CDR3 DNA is TGTGCCAGCAGTTACGGGACAGGCCGTGGCTACACCTTC.

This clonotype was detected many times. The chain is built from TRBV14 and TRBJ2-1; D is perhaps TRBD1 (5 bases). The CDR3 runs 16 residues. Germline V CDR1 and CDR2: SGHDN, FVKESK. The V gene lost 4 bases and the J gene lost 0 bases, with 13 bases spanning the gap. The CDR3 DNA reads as TGTGCCAGCAGCCTCCAACAGGTCGGCTCCTACAATGAGCAGTTCTTC. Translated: CASSLQQVGSYNEQFF.

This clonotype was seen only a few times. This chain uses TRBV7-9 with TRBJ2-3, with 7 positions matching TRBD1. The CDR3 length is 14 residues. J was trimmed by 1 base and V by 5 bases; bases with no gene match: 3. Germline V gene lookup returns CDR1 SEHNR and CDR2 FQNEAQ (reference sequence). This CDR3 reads CASSAGGGTDTQYF. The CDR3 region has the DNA TGTGCCAGCAGCGCAGGGGGAGGCACAGATACGCAGTATTTT.

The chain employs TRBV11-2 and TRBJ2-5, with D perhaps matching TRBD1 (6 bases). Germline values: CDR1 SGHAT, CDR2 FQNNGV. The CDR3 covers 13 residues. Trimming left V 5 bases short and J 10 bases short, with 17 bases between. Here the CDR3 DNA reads TGTGCCAGCAGCGCACTCAGGGTCAGGGGCCAGTACTTC. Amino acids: CASSALRVRGQYF.

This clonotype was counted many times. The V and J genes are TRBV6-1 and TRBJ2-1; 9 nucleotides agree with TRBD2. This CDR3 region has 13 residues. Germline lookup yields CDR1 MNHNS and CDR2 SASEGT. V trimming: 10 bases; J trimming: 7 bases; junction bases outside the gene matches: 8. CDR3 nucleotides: TGTGCCATTTCAGCGGGGGGTAGAAATGAGCAGTTCTTC. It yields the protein CAISAGGRNEQFF.

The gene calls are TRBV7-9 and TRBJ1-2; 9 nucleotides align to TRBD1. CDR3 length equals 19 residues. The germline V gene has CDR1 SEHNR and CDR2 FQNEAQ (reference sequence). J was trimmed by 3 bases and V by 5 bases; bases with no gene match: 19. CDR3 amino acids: CASSLPGGTGIWGDYGYTF. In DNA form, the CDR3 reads TGTGCCAGCAGCCTACCGGGAGGGACAGGGATTTGGGGCGACTATGGCTACACCTTC.

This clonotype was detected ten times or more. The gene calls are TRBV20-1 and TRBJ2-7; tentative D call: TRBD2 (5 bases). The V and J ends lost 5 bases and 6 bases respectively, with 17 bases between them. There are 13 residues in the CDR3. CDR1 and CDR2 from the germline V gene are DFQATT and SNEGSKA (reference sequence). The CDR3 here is CSALELGFGEQYF. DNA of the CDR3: TGCAGTGCTCTCGAACTAGGATTCGGCGAGCAGTACTTC.

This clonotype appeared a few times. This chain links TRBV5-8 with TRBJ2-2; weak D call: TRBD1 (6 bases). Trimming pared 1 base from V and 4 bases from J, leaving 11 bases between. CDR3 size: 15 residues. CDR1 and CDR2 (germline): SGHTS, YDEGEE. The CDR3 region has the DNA TGTGCCAGCAGCTTGCAGGGGTCGTTCACCGGGGAGCTGTTTTTT. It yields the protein CASSLQGSFTGELFF.

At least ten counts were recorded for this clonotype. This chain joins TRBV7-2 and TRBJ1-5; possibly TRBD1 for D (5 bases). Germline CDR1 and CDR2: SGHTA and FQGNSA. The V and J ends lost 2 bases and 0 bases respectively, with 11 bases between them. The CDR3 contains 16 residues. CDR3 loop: CASSLSRDHSNQPQHF. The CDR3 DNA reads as TGTGCCAGCAGCTTAAGCAGGGATCATAGCAATCAGCCCCAGCATTTT.